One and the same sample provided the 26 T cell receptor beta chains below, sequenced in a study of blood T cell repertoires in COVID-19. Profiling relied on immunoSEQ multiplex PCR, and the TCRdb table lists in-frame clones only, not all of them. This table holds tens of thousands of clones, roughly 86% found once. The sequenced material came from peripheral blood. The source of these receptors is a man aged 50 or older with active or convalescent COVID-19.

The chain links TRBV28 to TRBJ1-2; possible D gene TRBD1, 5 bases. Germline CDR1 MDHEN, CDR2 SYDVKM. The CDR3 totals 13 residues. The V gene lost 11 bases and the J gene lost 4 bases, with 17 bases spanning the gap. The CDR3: CAAPCGGIYGYTF. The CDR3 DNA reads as TGTGCCGCGCCTTGCGGGGGTATCTATGGCTACACCTTC.

In nucleotides, the CDR3 is TGTGCCAGCAGCTTGGCAGGGACTACTTCACCCCTCCACTTT. Protein sequence: CASSLAGTTSPLHF. The J gene is TRBJ1-6, the V gene TRBV5-6, with D tentatively TRBD1 (5 bases). The CDR3 contains 14 residues. Trimming removed 0 bases from V and 9 bases from J, with 10 bases in between. The germline V gene encodes CDR1 SGHDT and CDR2 YYEEEE.

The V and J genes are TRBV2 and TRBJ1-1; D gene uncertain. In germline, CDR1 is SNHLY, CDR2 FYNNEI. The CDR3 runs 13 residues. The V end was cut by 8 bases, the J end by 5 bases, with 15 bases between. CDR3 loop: CASGEGRWTEAFF. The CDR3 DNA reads TGTGCCAGCGGAGAGGGAAGATGGACTGAAGCTTTCTTT.

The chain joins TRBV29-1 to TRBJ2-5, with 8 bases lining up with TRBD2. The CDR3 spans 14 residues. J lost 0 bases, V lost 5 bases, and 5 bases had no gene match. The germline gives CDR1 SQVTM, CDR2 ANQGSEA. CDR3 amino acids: CSVRVAGNQETQYF. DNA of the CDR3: TGCAGCGTTCGGGTAGCGGGGAACCAAGAGACCCAGTACTTC. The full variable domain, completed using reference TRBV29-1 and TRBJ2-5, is SAVISQKPSRDICQRGTSLTIQCQVDSQVTMMFWYRQQPGQSLTLIATANQGSEATYESGFVIDKFPISRPNLTFSTLTVSNMSPEDSSIYLCSVRVAGNQETQYFGPGTRLLVL.

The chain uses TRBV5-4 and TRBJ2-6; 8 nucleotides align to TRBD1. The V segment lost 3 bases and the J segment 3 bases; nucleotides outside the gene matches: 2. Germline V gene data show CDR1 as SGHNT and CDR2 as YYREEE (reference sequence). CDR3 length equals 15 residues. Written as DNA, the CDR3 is TGTGCCAGCAGCTCCGACAGGGGTGGGGCCAACGTCCTGACTTTC. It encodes CASSSDRGGANVLTF.

CDR3 in DNA: TGTGCCAGCCTAGGGGCTGGGGCCAACGTCCTGACTTTC. It specifies CASLGAGANVLTF. The chain uses TRBV6-5 and TRBJ2-6, with D tentatively TRBD1 (5 bases). This CDR3 has 13 amino acids. V was trimmed by 8 bases and J by 2 bases, leaving 7 bases between them. Germline V gene data show CDR1 as MNHEY and CDR2 as SVGAGI.

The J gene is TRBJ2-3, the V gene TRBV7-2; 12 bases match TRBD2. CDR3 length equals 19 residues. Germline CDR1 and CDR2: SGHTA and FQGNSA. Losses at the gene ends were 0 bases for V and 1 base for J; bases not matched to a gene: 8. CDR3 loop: CASSLAPASGGAGTDTQYF. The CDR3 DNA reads TGTGCCAGCAGCTTAGCGCCGGCTAGCGGGGGGGCCGGCACAGATACGCAGTATTTT. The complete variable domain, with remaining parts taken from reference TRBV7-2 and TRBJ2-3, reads GAGVSQSPSNKVTEKGKDVELRCDPISGHTALYWYRQSLGQGLEFLIYFQGNSAPDKSGLPSDRFSAERTGGSVSTLTIQRTQQEDSAVYLCASSLAPASGGAGTDTQYFGPGTRLTVL.

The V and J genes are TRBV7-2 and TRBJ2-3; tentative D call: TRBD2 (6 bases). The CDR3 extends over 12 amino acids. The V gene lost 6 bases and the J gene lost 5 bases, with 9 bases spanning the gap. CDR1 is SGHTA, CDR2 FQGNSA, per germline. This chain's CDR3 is CASSYSGDTQYF. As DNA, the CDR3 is TGTGCCAGCAGTTATAGCGGAGATACGCAGTATTTT.

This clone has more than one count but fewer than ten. CDR3 sequence (DNA): TGCGCCAGCAGCCAAGATACCCTAGGGAGGACTGAAGCTTTCTTT. It translates to CASSQDTLGRTEAFF. This rearrangement joins TRBV4-1 to TRBJ1-1, with unresolved D. Germline V lookup: CDR1 MGHRA, CDR2 YSYEKL. The CDR3 spans 15 residues. V was cut by 0 bases and J by 5 bases, with 13 bases left in between.

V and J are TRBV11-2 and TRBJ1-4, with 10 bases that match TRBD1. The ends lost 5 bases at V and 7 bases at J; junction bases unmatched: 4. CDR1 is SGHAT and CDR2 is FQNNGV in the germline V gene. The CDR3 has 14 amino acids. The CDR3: CASSPGTGVEKLFF. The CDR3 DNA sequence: TGTGCCAGCAGCCCTGGGACAGGGGTTGAAAAACTGTTTTTT.

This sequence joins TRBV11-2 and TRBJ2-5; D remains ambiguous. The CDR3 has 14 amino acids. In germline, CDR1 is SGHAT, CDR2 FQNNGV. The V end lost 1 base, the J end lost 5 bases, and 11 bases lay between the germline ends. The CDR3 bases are TGTGCCAGCAGCTTAGGGCAGTCGAGGGAGACCCAGTACTTC. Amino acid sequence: CASSLGQSRETQYF.

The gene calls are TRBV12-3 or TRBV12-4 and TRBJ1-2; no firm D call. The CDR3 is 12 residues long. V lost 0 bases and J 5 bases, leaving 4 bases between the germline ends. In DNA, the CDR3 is TGTGCCAGCAGTTTAGCCGGGTATGGCTACACCTTC. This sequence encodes CASSLAGYGYTF.

CDR3 amino acids: CASSLGGGTGELFF. In DNA, the CDR3 is TGTGCCAGCAGCTTAGGGGGGGGCACCGGGGAGCTGTTTTTT. The rearrangement joins TRBV13 to TRBJ2-2, with D tentatively TRBD2 (6 bases). The CDR3 loop spans 14 amino acids. Between the trimmed V and J ends, which lost 0 bases and 4 bases, there was a span of 6 bases. The V gene's germline CDR1 is PRHDT and CDR2 FYEKMQ (reference sequence).

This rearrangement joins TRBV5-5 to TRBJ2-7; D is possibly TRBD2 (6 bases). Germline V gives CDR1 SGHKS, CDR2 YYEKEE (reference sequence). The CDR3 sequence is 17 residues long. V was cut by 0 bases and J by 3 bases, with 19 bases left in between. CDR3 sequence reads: CASSLGLGLRFDYEQYF. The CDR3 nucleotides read TGTGCCAGCAGCTTGGGATTGGGACTCCGGTTCGACTACGAGCAGTACTTC.

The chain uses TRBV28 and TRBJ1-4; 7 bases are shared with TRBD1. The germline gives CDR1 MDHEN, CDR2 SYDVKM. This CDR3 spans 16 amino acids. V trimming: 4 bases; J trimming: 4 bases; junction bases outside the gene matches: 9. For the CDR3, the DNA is TGTGCCAGCAGTTCCCAGTTGGCAGGGGGTAATGAAAAACTGTTTTTT. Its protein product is CASSSQLAGGNEKLFF.

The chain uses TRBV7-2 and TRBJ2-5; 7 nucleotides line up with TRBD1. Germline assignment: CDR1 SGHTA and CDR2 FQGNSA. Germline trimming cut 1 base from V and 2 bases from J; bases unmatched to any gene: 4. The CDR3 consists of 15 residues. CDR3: CASSLDRGLQETQYF. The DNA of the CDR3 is TGTGCCAGCAGCTTAGACAGGGGCTTACAAGAGACCCAGTACTTC.

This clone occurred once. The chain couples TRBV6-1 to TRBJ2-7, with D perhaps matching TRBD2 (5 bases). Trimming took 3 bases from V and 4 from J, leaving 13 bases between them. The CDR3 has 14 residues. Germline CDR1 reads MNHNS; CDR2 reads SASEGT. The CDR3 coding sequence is TGTGCCAGCAGTGACGGGAATGAGAATTACGAGCAGTACGTC. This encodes CASSDGNENYEQYV.

The CDR3 bases are TGTGCCAGCAGTCACTACACCGGGGAGCTGTTTTTT. Its protein product is CASSHYTGELFF. The chain employs TRBV27 and TRBJ2-2, with unresolved D. CDR1 and CDR2 from the germline V gene are MNHEY and SMNVEV (reference sequence). Trimming removed 5 bases from V and 3 bases from J, with 4 bases in between. The CDR3 extends over 12 amino acids.

CDR3 loop: CASRGTGGNYNEQFF. In DNA, the CDR3 is TGCGCCAGCAGGGGGACAGGGGGTAACTACAATGAGCAGTTCTTC. This chain connects TRBV10-1 to TRBJ2-1; 11 nucleotides agree with TRBD1. The V gene end was trimmed by 6 bases and the J gene end by 3 bases; junction bases not matched to a gene: 4. The germline gives CDR1 WNHNN, CDR2 SYGVQD (reference sequence). The CDR3 has 15 amino acids.

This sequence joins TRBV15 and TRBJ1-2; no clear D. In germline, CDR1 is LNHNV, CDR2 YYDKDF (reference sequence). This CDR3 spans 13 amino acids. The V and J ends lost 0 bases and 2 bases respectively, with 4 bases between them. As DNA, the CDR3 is TGTGCCACCAGCAGAGACAGGAACTATGGCTACACCTTC. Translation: CATSRDRNYGYTF. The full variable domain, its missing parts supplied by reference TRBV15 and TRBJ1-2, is DAMVIQNPRYQVTQFGKPVTLSCSQTLNHNVMYWYQQKSSQAPKLLFHYYDKDFNNEADTPDNFQSRRPNTSFCFLDIRSPGLGDTAMYLCATSRDRNYGYTFGSGTRLTVV.

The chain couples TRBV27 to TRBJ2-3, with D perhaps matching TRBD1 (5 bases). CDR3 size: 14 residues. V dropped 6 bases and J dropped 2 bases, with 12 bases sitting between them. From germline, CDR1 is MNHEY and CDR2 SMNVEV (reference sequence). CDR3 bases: TGTGCCAGCAGCACTCCAGGGCCCACAGATACGCAGTATTTT. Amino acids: CASSTPGPTDTQYF.

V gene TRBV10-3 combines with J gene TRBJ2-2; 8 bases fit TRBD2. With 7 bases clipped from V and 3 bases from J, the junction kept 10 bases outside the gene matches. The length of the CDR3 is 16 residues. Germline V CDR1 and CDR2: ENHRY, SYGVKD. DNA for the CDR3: TGTGCCATCAATCCCCAAAGCGGGGGAGACACCGGGGAGCTGTTTTTT. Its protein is CAINPQSGGDTGELFF.

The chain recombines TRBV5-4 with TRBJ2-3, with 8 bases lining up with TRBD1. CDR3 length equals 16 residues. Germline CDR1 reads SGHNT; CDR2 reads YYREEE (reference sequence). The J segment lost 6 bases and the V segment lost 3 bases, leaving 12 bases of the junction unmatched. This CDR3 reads CASSSTLDRGRDTQYF. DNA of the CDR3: TGTGCCAGCAGCTCCACCCTAGACAGGGGTCGGGATACGCAGTATTTT. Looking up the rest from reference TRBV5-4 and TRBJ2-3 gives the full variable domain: ETGVTQSPTHLIKTRGQQVTLRCSSQSGHNTVSWYQQALGQGPQFIFQYYREEENGRGNFPPRFSGLQFPNYSSELNVNALELDDSALYLCASSSTLDRGRDTQYFGPGTRLTVL.

The CDR3 is CASSKGQGRDEQYF. Written as DNA, the CDR3 is TGCGCCAGCAGCAAGGGACAGGGACGGGACGAGCAGTACTTC. The chain joins TRBV5-1 to TRBJ2-7; 9 bases are shared with TRBD1. J was trimmed by 5 bases and V by 4 bases; bases with no gene match: 7. The CDR3 has 14 amino acids. Per the germline V gene, CDR1 is SGHRS and CDR2 is YFSETQ.

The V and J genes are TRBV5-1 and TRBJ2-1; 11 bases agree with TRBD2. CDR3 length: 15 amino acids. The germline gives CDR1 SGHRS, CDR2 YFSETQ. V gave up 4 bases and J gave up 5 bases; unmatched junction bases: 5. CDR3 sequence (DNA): TGCGCCAGCAGCGGAACTAGCGGGGGTCACAATGAGCAGTTCTTC. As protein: CASSGTSGGHNEQFF.

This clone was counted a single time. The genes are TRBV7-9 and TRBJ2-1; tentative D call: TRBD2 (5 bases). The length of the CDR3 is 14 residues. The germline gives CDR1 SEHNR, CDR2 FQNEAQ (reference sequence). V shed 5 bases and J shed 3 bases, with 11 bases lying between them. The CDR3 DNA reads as TGTGCCAGCAGCCCGGGGATCGACTACAATGAGCAGTTCTTC. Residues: CASSPGIDYNEQFF.